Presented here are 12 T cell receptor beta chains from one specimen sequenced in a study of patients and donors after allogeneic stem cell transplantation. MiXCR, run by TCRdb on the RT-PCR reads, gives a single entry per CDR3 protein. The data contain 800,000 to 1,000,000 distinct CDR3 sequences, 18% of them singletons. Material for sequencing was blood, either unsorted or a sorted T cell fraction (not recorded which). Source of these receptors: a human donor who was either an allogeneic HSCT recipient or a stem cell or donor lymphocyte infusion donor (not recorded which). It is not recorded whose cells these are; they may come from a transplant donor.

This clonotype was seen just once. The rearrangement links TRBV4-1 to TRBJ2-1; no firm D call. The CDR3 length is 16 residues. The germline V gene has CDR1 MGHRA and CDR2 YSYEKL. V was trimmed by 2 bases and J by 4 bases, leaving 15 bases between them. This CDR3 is CASSQYKEATYNEQFF. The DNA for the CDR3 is TGCGCCAGCAGCCAATACAAGGAAGCTACTTACAATGAGCAGTTCTTC.

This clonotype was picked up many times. CDR3 loop: CASSPDSSYQPQHF. CDR3 bases: TGTGCCAGCAGCCCTGACAGCTCTTATCAGCCCCAGCATTTT. The rearrangement joins TRBV12-3 or TRBV12-4 to TRBJ1-5, with D perhaps TRBD1 (5 bases). V gave up 6 bases and J gave up 5 bases, with 14 bases separating them. CDR3 length equals 14 residues.

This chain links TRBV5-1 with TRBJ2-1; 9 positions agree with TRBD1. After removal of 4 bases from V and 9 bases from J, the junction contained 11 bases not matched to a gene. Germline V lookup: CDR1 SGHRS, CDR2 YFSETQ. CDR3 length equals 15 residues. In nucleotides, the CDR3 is TGCGCCAGCAGCGCAGGGGACAGGGAATTAGTTGAGCAGTTCTTC. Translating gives CASSAGDRELVEQFF.

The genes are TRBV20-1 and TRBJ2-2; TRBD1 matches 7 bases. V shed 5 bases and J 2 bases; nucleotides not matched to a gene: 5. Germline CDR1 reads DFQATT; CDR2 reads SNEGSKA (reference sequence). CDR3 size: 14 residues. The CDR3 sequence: CSASNRGNTGELFF. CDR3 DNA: TGCAGTGCTTCTAACAGGGGTAACACCGGGGAGCTGTTTTTT.

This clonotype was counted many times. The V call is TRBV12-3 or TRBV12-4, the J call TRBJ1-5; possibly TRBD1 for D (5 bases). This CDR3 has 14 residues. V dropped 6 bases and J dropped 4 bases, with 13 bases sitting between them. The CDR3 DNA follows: TGTGCCAGCAGGGGGACTTGGGCAAATCAGCCCCAGCATTTT. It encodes CASRGTWANQPQHF.

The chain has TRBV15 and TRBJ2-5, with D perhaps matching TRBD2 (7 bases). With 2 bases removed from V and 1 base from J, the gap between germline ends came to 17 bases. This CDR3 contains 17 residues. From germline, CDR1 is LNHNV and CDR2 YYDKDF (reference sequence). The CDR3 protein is CATSRQPAGAFQETQYF. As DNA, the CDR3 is TGTGCCACCAGCAGACAACCCGCGGGGGCGTTCCAAGAGACCCAGTACTTC.

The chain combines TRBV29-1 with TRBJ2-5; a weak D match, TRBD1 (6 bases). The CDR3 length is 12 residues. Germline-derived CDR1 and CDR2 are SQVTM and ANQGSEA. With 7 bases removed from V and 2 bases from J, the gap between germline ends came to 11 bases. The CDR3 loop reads CSGMTGQETQYF. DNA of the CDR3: TGCAGCGGCATGACAGGACAAGAGACCCAGTACTTC.

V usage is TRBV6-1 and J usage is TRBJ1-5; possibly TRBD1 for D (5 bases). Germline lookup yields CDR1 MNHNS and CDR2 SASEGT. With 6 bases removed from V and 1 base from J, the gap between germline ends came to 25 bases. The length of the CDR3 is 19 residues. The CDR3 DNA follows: TGTGCCAGCAGCCAACGGAATCCTTCCGGGACGGAGAGCAATCAGCCCCAGCATTTT. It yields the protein CASSQRNPSGTESNQPQHF.

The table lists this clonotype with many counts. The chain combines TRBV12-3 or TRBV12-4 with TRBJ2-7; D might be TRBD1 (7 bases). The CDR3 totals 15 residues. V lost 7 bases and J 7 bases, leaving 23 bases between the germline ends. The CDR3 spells CASTRDWDRRGEQYF. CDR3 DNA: TGTGCCAGCACGCGGGACTGGGACCGCAGGGGGGAGCAGTACTTC.

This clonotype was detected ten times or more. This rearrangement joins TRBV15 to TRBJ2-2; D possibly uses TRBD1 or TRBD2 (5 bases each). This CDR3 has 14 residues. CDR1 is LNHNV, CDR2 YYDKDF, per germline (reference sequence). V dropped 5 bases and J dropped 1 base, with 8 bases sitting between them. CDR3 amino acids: CATSGTVNTGELFF. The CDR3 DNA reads TGTGCCACCAGCGGGACGGTGAACACCGGGGAGCTGTTTTTT.

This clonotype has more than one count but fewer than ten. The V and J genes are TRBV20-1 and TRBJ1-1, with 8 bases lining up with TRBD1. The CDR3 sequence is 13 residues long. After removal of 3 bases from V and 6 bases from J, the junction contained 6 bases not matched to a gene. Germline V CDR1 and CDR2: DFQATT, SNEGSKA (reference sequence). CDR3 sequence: CSASYNRGAEAFF. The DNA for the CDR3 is TGCAGTGCTAGCTACAACAGGGGGGCTGAAGCTTTCTTT.

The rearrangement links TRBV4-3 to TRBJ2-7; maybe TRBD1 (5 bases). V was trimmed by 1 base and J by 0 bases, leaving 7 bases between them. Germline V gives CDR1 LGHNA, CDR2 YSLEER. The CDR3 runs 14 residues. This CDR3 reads CASSQGQFSYEQYF. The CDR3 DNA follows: TGCGCCAGCAGCCAAGGACAGTTCTCCTACGAGCAGTACTTC.